These 4 T cell receptor beta chains originate from one sample sequenced in a study of preoperative IRX-2 immunotherapy in early breast cancer. The treatment was: preoperative locoregional IRX-2 cytokine immunotherapy. Here immunoSEQ multiplex PCR was the method, and the copy in TCRdb shows in-frame clones only, minus some. Among over 60,000 clones listed, 94% were seen once. Sampling was carried out from a patient treated with IRX-2 immunotherapy. Receptor source: a human donor with breast cancer.

This clone occurred once. The genes are TRBV18 and TRBJ1-3; tentative D call: TRBD1 (6 bases). The germline V gene encodes CDR1 KGHSH and CDR2 LQKENI. Deletions cut 1 base from V and 0 bases from J, with 7 bases between. The CDR3 runs 15 residues. The CDR3 coding sequence is TGTGCCAGCTCACCACGACAGGACTCTGGAAACACCATATATTTT. Amino acids: CASSPRQDSGNTIYF.

The genes are TRBV4-2 and TRBJ2-1; perhaps TRBD2 as D (5 bases). CDR1 and CDR2 from the germline V gene are LGHNA and YNFKEQ. Trimming removed 4 bases from V and 6 bases from J, with 13 bases in between. CDR3 length equals 14 residues. The CDR3 protein is CASSPTTRFNEQFF. For the CDR3, the DNA is TGTGCCAGCAGCCCTACTACTAGGTTCAATGAGCAGTTCTTC.

The chain couples TRBV27 to TRBJ1-4; a possible D gene is TRBD1 (5 bases). The CDR3 totals 15 residues. The germline V gene encodes CDR1 MNHEY and CDR2 SMNVEV (reference sequence). V dropped 0 bases and J dropped 8 bases, with 13 bases sitting between them. This CDR3 reads CASSLSRGAGEKLFF. DNA of the CDR3: TGTGCCAGCAGTTTATCCCGTGGGGCGGGAGAAAAACTGTTTTTT.

The genes are TRBV6-6 and TRBJ2-1; TRBD2 matches 8 bases. J gave up 8 bases and V 1 base, and 10 bases lay outside the gene matches. This CDR3 is built from 16 residues. Germline CDR1 reads MNHNY; CDR2 reads SVGAGI (reference sequence). The CDR3 sequence: CASSYYPAGVSDEQFF. The CDR3 DNA follows: TGTGCCAGCAGTTACTATCCAGCGGGAGTATCTGATGAGCAGTTCTTC.